The TCR beta chain described here comes from a study of blood T cells in healthy people across ages. Study-level findings and limits: Any changes in expanded clonotypes were possibly confounded, as donor CMV status remained unknown.

Per sample, at least 5 micrograms of total RNA were extracted. Through a sample-barcoded 5' primer and a J-beta primer mix, a second PCR was run for roughly 7 to 11 cycles. From the 5' RACE reads, TCRdb called clonotypes with MiXCR, one entry per CDR3 protein. Of hundreds of thousands of distinct CDR3 sequences listed, approximately 53% are singletons. Germline V CDR1 and CDR2: SGHTA, FQGNSA. V was cut by 3 bases and J by 4 bases, with 19 bases left in between. The CDR3 runs 16 residues. This clonotype has a handful of counts. Its antigen is not identified. This sequence joins TRBV7-2 and TRBJ2-7; a weak D match, TRBD1 (5 bases). The TCR was taken from a man older than 75 in good health. Sequenced material: blood. The CDR3 DNA reads as TGTGCCAGCAGCTTTGGCCTCCTTGGCGGACAATACGAGCAGTACTTC. Translating gives CASSFGLLGGQYEQYF.